This T cell receptor beta chain was recovered during a study of cytomegalovirus exposure and HLA in healthy donors. Both 60 Vbeta primers and 13 Jbeta primers went into the PCR. TCRdb's table, derived via immunoSEQ multiplex PCR, lists solely in-frame clones and lacks some. The sample holds over 120,000 clones, roughly four fifths seen once. Germline V gene data show CDR1 as SNHLY and CDR2 as FYNNEI. This CDR3 comprises 14 residues. The J segment lost 4 bases and the V segment lost 8 bases, leaving 8 bases of the junction unmatched. Nominally healthy donors were sampled, though unrecorded immune exposures were likely.

What was sequenced was PBMCs. The V gene is TRBV2, the J gene TRBJ1-5; 7 nucleotides agree with TRBD1. The clonotype was recovered from a man aged 30 to 45 in good health and CMV-seropositive. The CDR3 loop is CASGDSDFNQPQHF. As DNA, the CDR3 is TGTGCCAGCGGGGACAGCGATTTTAATCAGCCCCAGCATTTT.